What follows is one T cell receptor beta chain and its context. This clone's antigen is unknown. No qualities accompany the bases; no much larger clone lies one base away. From the CD45RA-negative fraction, anti-CD45RO beads were used to select memory T cells as CD45RA-RO+ cells. To isolate the T cell subsets, Miltenyi superparamagnetic beads coated with subset-specific monoclonal antibodies were used. Every T cell population came from peripheral blood. Mononuclear cells were obtained from whole blood by Ficoll separation, and monocytes were then depleted with anti-CD14 microbeads. Right after isolation, the cell populations were resuspended in RNAprotect reagent. The germline ends are 19 bases apart after V is trimmed by 6 bases and J by 8 bases. The CDR3 spans 13 residues, from the cysteine through the phenylalanine. The sequence is cut down to CDR3 DNA, 39 bases in frame from base 1. CDR1 and CDR2 (DFQATT, SNEGSKA) derive from the germline V gene (reference sequence).

These data are taken from a study of relationships among human T cell subsets (dated by TCRdb to the early 2010s). Some background on the complete study: Sequencing was performed on eight distinct blood T cell populations: pan T, CD8 cytotoxic, regulatory, Th1, Th2, naive plus transitional, activated and memory cells.

General study outcomes and caveats: No statistically significant differences in V, D and J usage, CDR3 length or N-nucleotide additions were observed among the seven subsets. A CD4+CD8+ double-positive population could not be excluded by the bead-based sorting. While more than 60% of CD8+ cytotoxic sequences came from clones with more than 100 reads, the regulatory and Th2 subsets had few clones of that kind. Substantial CDR3 sharing among Th1, Th2 and regulatory T cells was interpreted as suggesting stochastic cell fate choices.

The library was built by means of multiplex PCR. Sequencer: 454 GS FLX. TCR alpha and beta CDR3 regions were amplified from mRNA by semiquantitative ARM-PCR. In ARM-PCR, tagged nested gene-specific primers were used first, and exponential amplification was then carried out by communal superprimers. Nested primers were removed by exonuclease before the second amplification round on first-round PCR products. The amplicons were sequenced on the 454 platform, a system that can rapidly sequence millions of DNA fragments without cloning bias. An effective read was defined as a read mappable to both V and J germline segments. In the authors' own workflow: IRmap was used to assign reads to germline V, D and J segments, and IRmap relies on pyromap, a Smith-Waterman modification adapted to 454 sequencing errors. To filter D-beta assignments, cutoffs were set at the 99th percentile of the alignment scores obtained from simulated random sequences. The amino acids between the conserved V-segment Y[YFLI]C motif and the J-segment [FW]GXGT motif were defined as CDR3. A compound Poisson process model, previously applied to large-scale EST data, was used to estimate repertoire diversity. A procedure for detecting cross-contamination was used to argue that sample contamination was not the source of the shared CDR3s. TCRdb trimmed the raw reads at Q25, called clones with MiXCR and kept productive beta chains. Each entry merges the rows of one CDR3 protein and shows their most common DNA and genes. The V and J calls, along with clone size, are taken from TCRdb and not from the paper's own processing. The sample profile shows 7,500 to 9,500 distinct CDR3 sequences; 54% of them were found once. The ten most abundant clones make up roughly 5.6% of the sample.

The clonotype originates from a man in his forties or fifties in good health. This chain is built from TRBV20-1 and TRBJ1-2, with no reliable assignment of the D segment. Sequenced: memory T cells sorted from blood. The cell subset or site label, read with the paper, signifies: CD45RA-RO+ memory T cells. The nucleotides are TGCAGTGCCACTAGACCCACTGTGGAGGGCTACACCTTC. It specifies CSATRPTVEGYTF.